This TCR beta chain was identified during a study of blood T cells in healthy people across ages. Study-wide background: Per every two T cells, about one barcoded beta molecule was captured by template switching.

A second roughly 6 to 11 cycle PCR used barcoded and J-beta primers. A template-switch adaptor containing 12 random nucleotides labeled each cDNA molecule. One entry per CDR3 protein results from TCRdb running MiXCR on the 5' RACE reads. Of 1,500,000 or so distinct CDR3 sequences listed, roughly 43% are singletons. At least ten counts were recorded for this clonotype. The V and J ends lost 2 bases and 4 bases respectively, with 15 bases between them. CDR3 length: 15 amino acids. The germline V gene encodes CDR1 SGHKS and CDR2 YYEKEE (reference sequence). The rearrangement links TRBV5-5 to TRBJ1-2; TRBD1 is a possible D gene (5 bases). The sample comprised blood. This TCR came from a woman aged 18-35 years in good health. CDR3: CASSFGKGLIYGYTF. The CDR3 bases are TGTGCCAGCAGCTTCGGAAAGGGGCTGATCTATGGCTACACCTTC.